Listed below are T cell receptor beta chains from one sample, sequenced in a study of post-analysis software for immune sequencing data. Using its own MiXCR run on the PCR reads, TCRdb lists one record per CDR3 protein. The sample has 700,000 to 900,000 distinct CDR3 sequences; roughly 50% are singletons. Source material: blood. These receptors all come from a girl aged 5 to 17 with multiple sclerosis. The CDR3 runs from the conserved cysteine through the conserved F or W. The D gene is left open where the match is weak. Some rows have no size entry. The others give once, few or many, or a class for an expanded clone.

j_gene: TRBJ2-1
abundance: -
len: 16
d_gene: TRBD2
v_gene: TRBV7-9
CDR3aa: CASSPSTPSGYNEQFF
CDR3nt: TGTGCCAGCAGCCCCTCGACCCCTAGCGGCTACAATGAGCAGTTCTTC

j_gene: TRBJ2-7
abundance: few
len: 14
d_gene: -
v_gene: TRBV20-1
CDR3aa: CSAPSYRSSYEQYF
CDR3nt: TGCAGTGCTCCGTCGTACCGAAGCTCCTACGAGCAGTACTTC

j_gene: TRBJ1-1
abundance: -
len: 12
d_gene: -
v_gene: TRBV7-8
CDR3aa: CASSGDTTEAFF
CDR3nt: TGTGCCAGCAGCGGGGATACCACTGAAGCTTTCTTT

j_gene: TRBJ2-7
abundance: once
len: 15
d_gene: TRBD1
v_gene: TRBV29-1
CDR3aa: CSVETWTGAYNEQYF
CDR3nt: TGCAGCGTTGAAACATGGACAGGGGCCTACAATGAGCAGTACTTC

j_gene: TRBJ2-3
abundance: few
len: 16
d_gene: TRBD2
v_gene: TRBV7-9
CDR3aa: CASSPQLAEHRDTQYF
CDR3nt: TGTGCCAGCAGCCCACAACTAGCGGAACATCGAGATACGCAGTATTTT

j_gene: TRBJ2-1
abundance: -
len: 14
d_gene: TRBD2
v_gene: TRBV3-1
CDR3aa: CASSQVSSGRKQFF
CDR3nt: TGTGCCAGCAGCCAAGTTAGTAGCGGGAGGAAGCAGTTCTTC

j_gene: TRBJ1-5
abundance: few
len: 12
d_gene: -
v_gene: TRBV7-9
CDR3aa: CASSLGGQTQHF
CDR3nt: TGTGCCAGCAGCTTAGGGGGGCAGACCCAGCATTTT

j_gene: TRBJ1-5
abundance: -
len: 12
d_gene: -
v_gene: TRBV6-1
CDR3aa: CAKRGGNQPQHF
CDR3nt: TGTGCCAAAAGGGGGGGCAATCAGCCCCAGCATTTT

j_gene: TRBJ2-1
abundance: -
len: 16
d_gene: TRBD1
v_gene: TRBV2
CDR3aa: CASSAPGQVLDNEQFF
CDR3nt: TGTGCCAGCAGTGCGCCGGGACAGGTTTTAGACAATGAGCAGTTCTTC

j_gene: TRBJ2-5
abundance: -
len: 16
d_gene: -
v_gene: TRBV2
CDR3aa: CASSEARLAGQETQYF
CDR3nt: TGTGCCAGCAGTGAAGCGCGCCTAGCAGGGCAAGAGACCCAGTACTTC

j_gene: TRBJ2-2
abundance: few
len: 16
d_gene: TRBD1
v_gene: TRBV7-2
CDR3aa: CASSQRTGTRTGELFF
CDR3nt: TGTGCCAGCAGCCAGAGGACAGGGACGAGGACCGGGGAGCTGTTTTTT

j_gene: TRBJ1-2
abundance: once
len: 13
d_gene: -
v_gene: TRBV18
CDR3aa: CASSPMGFEGYTF
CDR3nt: TGTGCCAGCTCACCGATGGGATTTGAGGGCTACACCTTC

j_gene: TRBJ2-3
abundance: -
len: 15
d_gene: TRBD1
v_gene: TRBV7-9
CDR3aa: CASSIGTGDTDTQYF
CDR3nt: TGTGCCAGCAGCATAGGGACAGGCGACACAGATACGCAGTATTTT

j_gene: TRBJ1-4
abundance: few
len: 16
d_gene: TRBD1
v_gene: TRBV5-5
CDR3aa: CASSSLGQARGEKLFF
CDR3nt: TGTGCCAGCAGCTCTCTTGGACAGGCCCGGGGTGAAAAACTGTTTTTT

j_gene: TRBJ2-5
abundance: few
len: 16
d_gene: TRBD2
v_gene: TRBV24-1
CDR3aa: CATSDPRLATSAEQYF
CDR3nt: TGTGCCACCAGTGATCCCCGACTAGCTACCTCAGCTGAGCAGTACTTC

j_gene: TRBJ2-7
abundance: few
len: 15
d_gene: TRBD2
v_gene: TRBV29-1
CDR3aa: CSVEEAGGNSYEQYF
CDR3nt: TGCAGCGTTGAAGAAGCGGGAGGGAACTCCTACGAGCAGTACTTC

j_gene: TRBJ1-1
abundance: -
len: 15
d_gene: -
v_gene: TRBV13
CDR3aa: CASSSMGAGFTEAFF
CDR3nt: TGTGCCAGCAGCTCTATGGGGGCGGGCTTCACTGAAGCTTTCTTT

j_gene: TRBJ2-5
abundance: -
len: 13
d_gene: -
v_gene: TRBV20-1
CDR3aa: CSARAWQQETQYF
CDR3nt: TGCAGTGCTAGAGCTTGGCAGCAAGAGACCCAGTACTTC

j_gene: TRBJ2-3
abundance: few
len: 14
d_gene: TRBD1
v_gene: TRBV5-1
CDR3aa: CASSRTGESDTQYF
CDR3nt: TGCGCCAGCAGCCGGACAGGGGAGTCAGATACGCAGTATTTT

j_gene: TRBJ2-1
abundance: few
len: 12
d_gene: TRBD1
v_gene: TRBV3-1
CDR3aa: CASSPGTGFGFF
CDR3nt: TGTGCCAGCAGCCCCGGGACAGGCTTTGGGTTCTTC

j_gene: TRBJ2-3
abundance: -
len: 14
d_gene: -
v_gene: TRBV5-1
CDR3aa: CASSPNRETDTQYF
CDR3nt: TGCGCCAGCAGTCCGAACCGGGAGACAGATACGCAGTATTTT

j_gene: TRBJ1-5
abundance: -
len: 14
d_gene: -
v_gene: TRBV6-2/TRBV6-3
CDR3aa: CASSYSNGNQPQHF
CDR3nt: TGTGCCAGCAGTTACTCGAACGGGAATCAGCCCCAGCATTTT

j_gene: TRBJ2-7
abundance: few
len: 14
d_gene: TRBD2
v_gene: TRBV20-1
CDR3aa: CSAMDGRAYYEQYF
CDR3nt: TGCAGTGCTATGGACGGGAGGGCCTACTACGAGCAGTACTTC

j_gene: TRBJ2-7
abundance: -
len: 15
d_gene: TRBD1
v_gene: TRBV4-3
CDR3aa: CASSQDWTGGYEQYF
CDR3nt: TGCGCCAGCAGCCAAGACTGGACAGGGGGGTACGAGCAGTACTTC

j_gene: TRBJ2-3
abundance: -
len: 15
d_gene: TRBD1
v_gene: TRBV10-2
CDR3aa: CASSEGTGATDTQYF
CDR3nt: TGCGCCAGCAGTGAAGGGACAGGGGCCACAGATACGCAGTATTTT

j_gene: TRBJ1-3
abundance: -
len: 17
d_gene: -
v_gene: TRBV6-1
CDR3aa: CASSLRRGSSSGNTIYF
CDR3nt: TGTGCCAGCAGCCTCCGGCGGGGGTCTAGCTCTGGAAACACCATATATTTT